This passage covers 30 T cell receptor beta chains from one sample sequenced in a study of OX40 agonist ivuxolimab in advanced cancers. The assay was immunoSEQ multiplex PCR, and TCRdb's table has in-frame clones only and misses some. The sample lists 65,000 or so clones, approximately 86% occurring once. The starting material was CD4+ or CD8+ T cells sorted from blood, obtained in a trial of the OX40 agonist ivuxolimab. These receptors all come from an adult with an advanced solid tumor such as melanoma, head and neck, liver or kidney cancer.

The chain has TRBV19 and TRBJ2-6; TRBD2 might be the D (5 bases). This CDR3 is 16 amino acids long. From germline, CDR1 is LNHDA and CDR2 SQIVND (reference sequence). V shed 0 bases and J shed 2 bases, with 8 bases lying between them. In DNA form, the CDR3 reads TGTGCCAGTAGTATAGATTCCGGGGCTGGGGCCAACGTCCTGACTTTC. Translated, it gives CASSIDSGAGANVLTF. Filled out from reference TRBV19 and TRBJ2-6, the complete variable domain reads DGGITQSPKYLFRKEGQNVTLSCEQNLNHDAMYWYRQDPGQGLRLIYYSQIVNDFQKGDIAEGYSVSREKKESFPLTVTSAQKNPTAFYLCASSIDSGAGANVLTFGAGSRLTVL.

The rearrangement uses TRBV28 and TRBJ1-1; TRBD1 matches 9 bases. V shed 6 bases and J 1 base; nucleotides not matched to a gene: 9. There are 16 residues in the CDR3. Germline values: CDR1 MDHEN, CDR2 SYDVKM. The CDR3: CASRPDRGQGNTEAFF. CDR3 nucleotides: TGTGCCAGCAGACCAGATAGGGGACAGGGGAACACTGAAGCTTTCTTT.

The CDR3 nucleotides are TGTGCCAGTAGTCCAAGGACAGCCTCCTACAATGAGCAGTTCTTC. It is translated as CASSPRTASYNEQFF. This chain uses TRBV19 with TRBJ2-1; TRBD1 is a possible D gene (6 bases). The germline V gene encodes CDR1 LNHDA and CDR2 SQIVND (reference sequence). With 5 bases removed from V and 0 bases from J, the gap between germline ends came to 11 bases. The CDR3 has 15 amino acids.

The CDR3 sequence: CASRGDWGSYNEQFF. The CDR3 region has the DNA TGTGCCAGCAGGGGGGACTGGGGCTCCTACAATGAGCAGTTCTTC. The rearrangement joins TRBV27 to TRBJ2-1; D is perhaps TRBD2 (6 bases). Germline values: CDR1 MNHEY, CDR2 SMNVEV (reference sequence). CDR3 length: 15 amino acids. V was pared by 6 bases and J by 0 bases, with 12 bases between.

In nucleotides, the CDR3 is TGTGCCAGCAGCTCCTCGGGTGGGTACAATGAGCAGTTCTTC. Translated: CASSSSGGYNEQFF. This chain joins TRBV7-3 and TRBJ2-1, with D unresolved. The CDR3 consists of 14 residues. Germline lookup yields CDR1 SGHTA and CDR2 FQGTGA. Trimming pared 4 bases from V and 4 bases from J, leaving 11 bases between.

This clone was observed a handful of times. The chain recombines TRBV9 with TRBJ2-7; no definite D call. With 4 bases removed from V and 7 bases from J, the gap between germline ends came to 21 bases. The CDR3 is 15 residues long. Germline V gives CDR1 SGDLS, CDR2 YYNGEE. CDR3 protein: CASSPGLNPTREQYF. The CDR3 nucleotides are TGTGCCAGCAGCCCCGGCCTTAACCCAACTCGGGAGCAGTACTTC. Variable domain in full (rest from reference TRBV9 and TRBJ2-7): DSGVTQTPKHLITATGQRVTLRCSPRSGDLSVYWYQQSLDQGLQFLIQYYNGEERAKGNILERFSAQQFPDLHSELNLSSLELGDSALYFCASSPGLNPTREQYFGPGTRLTVT.

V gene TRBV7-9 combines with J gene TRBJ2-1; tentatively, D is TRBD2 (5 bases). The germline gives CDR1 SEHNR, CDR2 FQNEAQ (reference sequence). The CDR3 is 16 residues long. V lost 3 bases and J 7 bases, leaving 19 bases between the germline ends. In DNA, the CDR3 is TGTGCCAGCAGCTTGATACTAGACCTCGACAAGAATGAGCAGTTCTTC. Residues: CASSLILDLDKNEQFF.

For the CDR3, the DNA is TGTGCCAGTAGTATATCTCGACAGACCTACGAGCAGTACTTC. Residues: CASSISRQTYEQYF. The chain uses TRBV19 and TRBJ2-7, with a possible D match to TRBD1 (5 bases). CDR3 length equals 14 residues. The V gene's germline CDR1 is LNHDA and CDR2 SQIVND (reference sequence). V was clipped by 2 bases and J by 2 bases, with 10 bases between them.

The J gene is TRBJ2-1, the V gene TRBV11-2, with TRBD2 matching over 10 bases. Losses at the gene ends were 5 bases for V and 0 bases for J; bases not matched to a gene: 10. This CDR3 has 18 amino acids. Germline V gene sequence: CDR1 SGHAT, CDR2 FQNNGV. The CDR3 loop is CASSPDRTSGSSYNEQFF. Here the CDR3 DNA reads TGTGCCAGCAGCCCCGACAGGACTAGCGGCAGCTCCTACAATGAGCAGTTCTTC.

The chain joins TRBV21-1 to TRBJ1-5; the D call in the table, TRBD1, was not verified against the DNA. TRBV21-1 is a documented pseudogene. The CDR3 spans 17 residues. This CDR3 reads CASSKGLGVVRNQPQHF. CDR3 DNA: TGTGCCAGCAGCAAAGGGTTAGGGGTGGTTAGGAATCAGCCCCAGCATTTT.

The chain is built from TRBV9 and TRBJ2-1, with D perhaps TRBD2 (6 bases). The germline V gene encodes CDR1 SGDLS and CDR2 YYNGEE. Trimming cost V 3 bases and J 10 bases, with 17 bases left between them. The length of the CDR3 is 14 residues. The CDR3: CASSGSRDWEEQFF. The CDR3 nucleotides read TGTGCCAGCAGCGGGTCCCGGGACTGGGAGGAGCAGTTCTTC.

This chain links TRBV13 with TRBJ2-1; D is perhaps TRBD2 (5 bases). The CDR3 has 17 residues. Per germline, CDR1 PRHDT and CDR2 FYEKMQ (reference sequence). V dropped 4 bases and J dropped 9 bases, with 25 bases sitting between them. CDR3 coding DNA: TGTGCCAGCAGCTACCCCAGCGGAGTAATTGGGTCGGGTGAGCAGTTCTTC. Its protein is CASSYPSGVIGSGEQFF.

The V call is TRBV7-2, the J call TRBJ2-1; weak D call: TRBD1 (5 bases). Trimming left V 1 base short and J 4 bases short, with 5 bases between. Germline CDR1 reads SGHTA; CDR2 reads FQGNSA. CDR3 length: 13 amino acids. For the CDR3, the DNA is TGTGCCAGCAGCTTAGACAGGTACAATGAGCAGTTCTTC. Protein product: CASSLDRYNEQFF.

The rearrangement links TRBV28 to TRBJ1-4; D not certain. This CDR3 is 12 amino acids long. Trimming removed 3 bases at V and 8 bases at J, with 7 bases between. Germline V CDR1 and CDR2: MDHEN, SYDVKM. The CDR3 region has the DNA TGTGCCAGCAGTTTTATTGAAGAAAAACTGTTTTTT. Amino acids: CASSFIEEKLFF. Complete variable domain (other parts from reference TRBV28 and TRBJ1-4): DVKVTQSSRYLVKRTGEKVFLECVQDMDHENMFWYRQDPGLGLRLIYFSYDVKMKEKGDIPEGYSVSREKKERFSLILESASTNQTSMYLCASSFIEEKLFFGSGTQLSVL.

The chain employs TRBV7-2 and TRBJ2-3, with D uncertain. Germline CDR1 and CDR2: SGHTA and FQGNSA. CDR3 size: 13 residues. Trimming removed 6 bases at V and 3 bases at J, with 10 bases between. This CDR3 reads CASRNLGTDTQYF. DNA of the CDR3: TGTGCCAGCAGGAATCTAGGGACAGATACGCAGTATTTT.

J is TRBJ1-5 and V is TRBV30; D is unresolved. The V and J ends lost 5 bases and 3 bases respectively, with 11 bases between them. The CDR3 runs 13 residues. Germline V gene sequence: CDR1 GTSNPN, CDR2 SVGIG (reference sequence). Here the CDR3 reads CAWGRSDNQPQHF. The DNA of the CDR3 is TGTGCCTGGGGAAGGAGCGACAATCAGCCCCAGCATTTT. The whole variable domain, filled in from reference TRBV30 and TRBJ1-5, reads SQTIHQWPATLVQPVGSPLSLECTVEGTSNPNLYWYRQAAGRGLQLLFYSVGIGQISSEVPQNLSASRPQDRQFILSSKKLLLSDSGFYLCAWGRSDNQPQHFGDGTRLSIL.

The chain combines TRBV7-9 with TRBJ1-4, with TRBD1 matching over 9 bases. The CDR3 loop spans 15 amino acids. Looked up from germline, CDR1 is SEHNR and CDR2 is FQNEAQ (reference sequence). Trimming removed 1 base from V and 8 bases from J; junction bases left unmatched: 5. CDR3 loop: CASSLEGTGLEKLFF. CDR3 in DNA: TGTGCCAGCAGCTTAGAGGGGACAGGGTTGGAAAAACTGTTTTTT.

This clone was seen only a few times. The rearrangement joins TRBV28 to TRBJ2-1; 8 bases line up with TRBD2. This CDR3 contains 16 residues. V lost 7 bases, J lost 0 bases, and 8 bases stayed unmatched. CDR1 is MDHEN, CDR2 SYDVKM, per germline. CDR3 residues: CASKGGGLVSYNEQFF. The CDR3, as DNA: TGTGCCAGCAAGGGCGGGGGACTAGTCTCCTACAATGAGCAGTTCTTC. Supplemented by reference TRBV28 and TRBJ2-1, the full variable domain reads DVKVTQSSRYLVKRTGEKVFLECVQDMDHENMFWYRQDPGLGLRLIYFSYDVKMKEKGDIPEGYSVSREKKERFSLILESASTNQTSMYLCASKGGGLVSYNEQFFGPGTRLTVL.

The CDR3: CASSRVQGDNQPQHF. CDR3 nucleotide sequence: TGTGCCAGCTCAAGAGTTCAGGGTGATAATCAGCCCCAGCATTTT. The V and J genes are TRBV18 and TRBJ1-5; weak D call: TRBD1 (5 bases). The CDR3 is 15 amino acids. V was pared by 5 bases and J by 4 bases, with 15 bases between. The germline gives CDR1 KGHSH, CDR2 LQKENI. The full variable domain, in which reference TRBV18 and TRBJ1-5 provide the parts outside the CDR3, is NAGVMQNPRHLVRRRGQEARLRCSPMKGHSHVYWYRQLPEEGLKFMVYLQKENIIDESGMPKERFSAEFPKEGPSILRIQQVVRGDSAAYFCASSRVQGDNQPQHFGDGTRLSIL.

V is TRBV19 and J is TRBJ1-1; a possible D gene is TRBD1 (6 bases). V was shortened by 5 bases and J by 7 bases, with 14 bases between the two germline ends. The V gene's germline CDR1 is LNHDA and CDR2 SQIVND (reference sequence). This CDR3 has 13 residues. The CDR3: CASSPDRDIEAFF. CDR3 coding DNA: TGTGCCAGTAGTCCCGACCGGGACATTGAAGCTTTCTTT. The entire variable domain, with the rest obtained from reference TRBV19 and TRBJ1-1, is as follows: DGGITQSPKYLFRKEGQNVTLSCEQNLNHDAMYWYRQDPGQGLRLIYYSQIVNDFQKGDIAEGYSVSREKKESFPLTVTSAQKNPTAFYLCASSPDRDIEAFFGQGTRLTVV.

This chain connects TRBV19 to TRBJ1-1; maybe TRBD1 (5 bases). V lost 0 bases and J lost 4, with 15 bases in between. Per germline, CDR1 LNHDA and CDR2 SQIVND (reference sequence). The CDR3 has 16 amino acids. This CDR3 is CASSIDWQGLGTEAFF. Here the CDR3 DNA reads TGTGCCAGTAGTATAGATTGGCAGGGTCTGGGCACTGAAGCTTTCTTT.

The CDR3 DNA reads TGTGCCAGTAGTATTTTAGGGGTCAAGCGGGAGCTGTTTTTT. Translated: CASSILGVKRELFF. The chain recombines TRBV19 with TRBJ2-2; a weak D match, TRBD1 (5 bases). CDR3 size: 14 residues. V was trimmed by 3 bases and J by 9 bases, leaving 14 bases between them. CDR1 and CDR2 from the germline V gene are LNHDA and SQIVND (reference sequence).

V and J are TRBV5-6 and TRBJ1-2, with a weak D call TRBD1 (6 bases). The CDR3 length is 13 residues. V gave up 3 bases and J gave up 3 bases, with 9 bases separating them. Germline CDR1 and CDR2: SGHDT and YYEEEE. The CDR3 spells CASSSGVYYGYTF. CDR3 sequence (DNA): TGTGCCAGCAGCTCAGGGGTGTACTATGGCTACACCTTC.

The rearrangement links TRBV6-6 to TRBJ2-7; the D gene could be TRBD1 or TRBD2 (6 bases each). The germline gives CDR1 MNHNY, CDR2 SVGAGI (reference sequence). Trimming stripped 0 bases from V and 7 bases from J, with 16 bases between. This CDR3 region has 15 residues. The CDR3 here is CASSYSRPQGREQYF. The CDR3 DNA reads TGTGCCAGCAGTTACTCGAGGCCTCAGGGGAGGGAGCAGTACTTC.

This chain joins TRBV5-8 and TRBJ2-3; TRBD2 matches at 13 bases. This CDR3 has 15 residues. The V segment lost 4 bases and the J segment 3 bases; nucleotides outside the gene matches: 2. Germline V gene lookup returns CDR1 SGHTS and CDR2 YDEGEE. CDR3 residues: CASSPGLAGTDTQYF. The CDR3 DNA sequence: TGTGCCAGCAGCCCGGGACTAGCGGGAACAGATACGCAGTATTTT.

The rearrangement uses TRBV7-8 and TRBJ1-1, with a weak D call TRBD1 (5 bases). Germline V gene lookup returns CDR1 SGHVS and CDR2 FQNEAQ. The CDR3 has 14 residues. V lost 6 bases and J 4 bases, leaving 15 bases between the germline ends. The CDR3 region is CASRRDSGGTEAFF. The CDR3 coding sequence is TGTGCCAGCAGAAGAGACAGCGGGGGCACTGAAGCTTTCTTT.

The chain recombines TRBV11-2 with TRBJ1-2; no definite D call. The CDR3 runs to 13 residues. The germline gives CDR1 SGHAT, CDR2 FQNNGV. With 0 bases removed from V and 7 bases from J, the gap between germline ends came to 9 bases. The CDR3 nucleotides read TGTGCCAGCAGCTTAGATCGTGAGGGTGGCTACACCTTC. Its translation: CASSLDREGGYTF.

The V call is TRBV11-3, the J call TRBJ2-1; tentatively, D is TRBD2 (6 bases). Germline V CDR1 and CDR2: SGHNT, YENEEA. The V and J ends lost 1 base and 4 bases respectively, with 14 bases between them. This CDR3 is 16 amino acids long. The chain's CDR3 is CASSLVGGLTYNEQFF. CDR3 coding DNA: TGTGCCAGCAGCTTAGTGGGAGGACTAACATACAATGAGCAGTTCTTC.

The CDR3 reads CASSESQNNEKLFF. CDR3 in DNA: TGTGCCAGCAGTGAAAGTCAGAATAATGAAAAACTGTTTTTT. The chain employs TRBV2 and TRBJ1-4, with D unresolved. Looked up from germline, CDR1 is SNHLY and CDR2 is FYNNEI. The V end was cut by 2 bases, the J end by 4 bases, with 8 bases between. This CDR3 is built from 14 residues.

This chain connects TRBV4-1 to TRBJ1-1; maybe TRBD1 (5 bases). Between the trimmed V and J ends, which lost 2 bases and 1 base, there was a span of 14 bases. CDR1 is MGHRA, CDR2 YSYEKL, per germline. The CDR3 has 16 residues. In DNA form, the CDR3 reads TGCGCCAGCAGCCAACTATGGACACAAAAGAACACTGAAGCTTTCTTT. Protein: CASSQLWTQKNTEAFF.